This T cell receptor beta chain was captured by sequencing in a study of CD8 T cells in ankylosing spondylitis. TCRdb reprocessed the 5' RACE reads with MiXCR, giving one entry per CDR3 protein. The sample records roughly 120,000 distinct CDR3 sequences, approximately 15% being singletons. The CDR3 spans 14 residues. V was trimmed by 0 bases and J by 8 bases, leaving 14 bases between them. Germline CDR1 and CDR2: SGHNT and YYREEE (reference sequence). Notes on the study in general: Significant enrichment of disease-linked clones was reported in matched ankylosing spondylitis synovial fluid.

This clonotype was seen more than once but under ten times. The antigen remains unidentified. V and J are TRBV5-4 and TRBJ1-2; no definite D call. Sample: blood, either unsorted or a sorted T cell fraction (not recorded which). This TCR was recovered from a female donor with ankylosing spondylitis or in good health (not recorded which). For the CDR3, the DNA is TGTGCCAGCAGCTTGGGCCAGAGGACGGAGGGCTACACCTTC. This sequence encodes CASSLGQRTEGYTF.